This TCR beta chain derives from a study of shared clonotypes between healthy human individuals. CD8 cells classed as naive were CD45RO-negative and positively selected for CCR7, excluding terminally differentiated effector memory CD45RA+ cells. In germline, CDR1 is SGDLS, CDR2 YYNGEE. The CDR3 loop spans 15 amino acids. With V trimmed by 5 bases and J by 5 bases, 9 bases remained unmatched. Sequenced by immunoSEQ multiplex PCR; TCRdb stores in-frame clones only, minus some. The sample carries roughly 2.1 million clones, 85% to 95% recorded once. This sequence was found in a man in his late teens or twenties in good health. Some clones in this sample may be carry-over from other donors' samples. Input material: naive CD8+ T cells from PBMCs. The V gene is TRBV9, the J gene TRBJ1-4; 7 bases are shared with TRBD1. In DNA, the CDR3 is TGTGCCAGCAGTTCCACGCCGGGACAGAATGAAAAACTGTTTTTT. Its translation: CASSSTPGQNEKLFF.